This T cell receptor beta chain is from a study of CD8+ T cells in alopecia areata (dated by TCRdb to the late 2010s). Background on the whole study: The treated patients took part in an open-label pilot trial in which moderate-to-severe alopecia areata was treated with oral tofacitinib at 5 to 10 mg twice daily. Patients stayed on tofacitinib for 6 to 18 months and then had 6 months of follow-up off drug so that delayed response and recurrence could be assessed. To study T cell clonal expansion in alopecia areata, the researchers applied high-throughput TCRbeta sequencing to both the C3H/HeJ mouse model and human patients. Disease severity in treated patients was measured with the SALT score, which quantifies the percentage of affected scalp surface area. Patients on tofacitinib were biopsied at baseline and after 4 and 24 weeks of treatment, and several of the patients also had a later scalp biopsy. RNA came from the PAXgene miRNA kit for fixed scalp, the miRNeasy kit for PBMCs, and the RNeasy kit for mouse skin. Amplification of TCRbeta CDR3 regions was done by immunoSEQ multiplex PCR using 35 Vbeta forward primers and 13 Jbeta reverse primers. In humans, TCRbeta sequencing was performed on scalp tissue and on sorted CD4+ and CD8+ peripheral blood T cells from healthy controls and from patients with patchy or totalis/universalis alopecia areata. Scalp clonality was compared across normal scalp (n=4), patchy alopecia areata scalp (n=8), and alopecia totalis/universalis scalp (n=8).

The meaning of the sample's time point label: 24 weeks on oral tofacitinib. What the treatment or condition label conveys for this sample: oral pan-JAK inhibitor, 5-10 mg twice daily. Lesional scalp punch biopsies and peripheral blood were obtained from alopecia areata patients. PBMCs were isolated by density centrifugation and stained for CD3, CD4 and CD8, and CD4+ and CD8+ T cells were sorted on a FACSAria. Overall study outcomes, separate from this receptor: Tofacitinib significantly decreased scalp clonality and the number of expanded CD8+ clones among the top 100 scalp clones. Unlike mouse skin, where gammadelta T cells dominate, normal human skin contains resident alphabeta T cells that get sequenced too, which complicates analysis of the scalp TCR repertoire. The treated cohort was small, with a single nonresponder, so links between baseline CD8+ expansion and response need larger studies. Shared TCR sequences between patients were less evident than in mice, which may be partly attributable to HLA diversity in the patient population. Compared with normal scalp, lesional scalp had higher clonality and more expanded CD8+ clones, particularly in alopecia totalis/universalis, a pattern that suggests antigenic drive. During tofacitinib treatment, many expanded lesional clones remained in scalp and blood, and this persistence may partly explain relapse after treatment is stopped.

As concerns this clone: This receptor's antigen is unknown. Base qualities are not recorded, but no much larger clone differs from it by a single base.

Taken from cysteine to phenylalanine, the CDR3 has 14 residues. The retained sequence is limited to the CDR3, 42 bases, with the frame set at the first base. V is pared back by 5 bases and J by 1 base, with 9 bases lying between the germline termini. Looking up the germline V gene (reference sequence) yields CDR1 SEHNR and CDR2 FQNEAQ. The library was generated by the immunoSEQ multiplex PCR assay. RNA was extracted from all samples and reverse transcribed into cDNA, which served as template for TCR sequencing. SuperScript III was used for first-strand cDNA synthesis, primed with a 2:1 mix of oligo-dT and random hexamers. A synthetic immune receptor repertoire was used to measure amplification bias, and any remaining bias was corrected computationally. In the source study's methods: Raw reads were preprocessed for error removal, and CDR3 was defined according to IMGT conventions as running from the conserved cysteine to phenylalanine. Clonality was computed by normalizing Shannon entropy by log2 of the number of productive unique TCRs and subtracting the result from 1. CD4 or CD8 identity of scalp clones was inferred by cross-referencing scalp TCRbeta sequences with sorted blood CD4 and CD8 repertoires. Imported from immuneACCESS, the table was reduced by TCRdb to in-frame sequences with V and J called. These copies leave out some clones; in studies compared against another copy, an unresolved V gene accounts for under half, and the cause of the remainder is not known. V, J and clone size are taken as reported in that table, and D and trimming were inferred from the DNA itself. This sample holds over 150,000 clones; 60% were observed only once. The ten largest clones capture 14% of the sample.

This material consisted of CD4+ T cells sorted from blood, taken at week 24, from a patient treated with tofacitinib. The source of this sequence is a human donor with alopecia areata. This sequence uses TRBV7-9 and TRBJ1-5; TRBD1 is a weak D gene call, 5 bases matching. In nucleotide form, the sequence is TGTGCCAGCAGCCCATGGGACAGCAATCAGCCCCAGCATTTT. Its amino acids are CASSPWDSNQPQHF.